The 17 T cell receptor beta chains below were found in one sample sequenced in a study of cytomegalovirus exposure and HLA in healthy donors. The PCR contained 60 Vbeta and 13 Jbeta primers. The table came from immunoSEQ multiplex PCR; TCRdb's copy has only in-frame clones and leaves some out. The sample records 70,000 to 85,000 clones, 74% being singletons. The sequenced material came from PBMCs. The receptors were gathered from a man in his forties in good health and CMV-seropositive.

This clone was observed a handful of times. The V call is TRBV30, the J call TRBJ2-5; D perhaps matches TRBD2 (7 bases). This CDR3 spans 16 amino acids. Germline lookup yields CDR1 GTSNPN and CDR2 SVGIG (reference sequence). Trimming left V 1 base short and J 0 bases short, with 15 bases between. The CDR3 region has the DNA TGTGCCTGGAGTGGGGGGGCGGGGGCTCACCAAGAGACCCAGTACTTC. This codes for CAWSGGAGAHQETQYF.

This chain joins TRBV2 and TRBJ2-3; 7 bases align to TRBD2. Germline trimming cut 6 bases from V and 0 bases from J; bases unmatched to any gene: 3. This CDR3 region has 14 residues. Looked up from germline, CDR1 is SNHLY and CDR2 is FYNNEI. The CDR3 DNA sequence: TGTGCCAGCAGGGTTAGCGGGAGCACAGATACGCAGTATTTT. Its protein product is CASRVSGSTDTQYF.

This chain connects TRBV5-1 to TRBJ2-7, with D tentatively TRBD2 (6 bases). The CDR3 contains 14 residues. Between the trimmed V and J ends, which lost 1 base and 2 bases, there was a span of 10 bases. Germline V lookup: CDR1 SGHRS, CDR2 YFSETQ. The CDR3 here is CASSLRGLPYEQYF. Here the CDR3 DNA reads TGCGCCAGCAGCTTGAGGGGACTTCCCTACGAGCAGTACTTC.

The CDR3 bases are TGCGCCAGCAAGGAGGGACAGGATCTCCCGGGGTATGGCTACACCTTC. Translation gives CASKEGQDLPGYGYTF. This chain connects TRBV5-1 to TRBJ1-2; 8 nucleotides agree with TRBD1. Germline CDR1 is SGHRS and CDR2 is YFSETQ. The CDR3 loop spans 16 amino acids. The J segment lost 5 bases and the V segment lost 6 bases, leaving 15 bases of the junction unmatched. Full variable domain (missing parts from reference TRBV5-1 and TRBJ1-2): KAGVTQTPRYLIKTRGQQVTLSCSPISGHRSVSWYQQTPGQGLQFLFEYFSETQRNKGNFPGRFSGRQFSNSRSEMNVSTLELGDSALYLCASKEGQDLPGYGYTFGSGTRLTVV.

The rearrangement joins TRBV30 to TRBJ1-1; the match to TRBD1 covers 7 bases. The CDR3 length is 15 residues. The J segment lost 0 bases and the V segment lost 3 bases, leaving 7 bases of the junction unmatched. Germline CDR1 GTSNPN, CDR2 SVGIG (reference sequence). CDR3 sequence reads: CAWRPRQGMNTEAFF. The CDR3 DNA sequence: TGTGCCTGGAGGCCTAGACAGGGAATGAACACTGAAGCTTTCTTT.

The chain recombines TRBV19 with TRBJ1-1; 11 bases are a match to TRBD1. V was clipped by 6 bases and J by 1 base; unmatched bases: 13. Per the germline V gene, CDR1 is LNHDA and CDR2 is SQIVND (reference sequence). The CDR3 is 18 residues long. The CDR3 sequence is CASSLLRGQGVANTEAFF. As DNA, the CDR3 is TGTGCCAGTAGCCTTTTACGGGGACAGGGGGTAGCGAACACTGAAGCTTTCTTT.

This clone has only a few counts. CDR3 sequence (DNA): TGTGCCAGCCGTCTGGCGGGATACACTGAAGCTTTCTTT. It is translated as CASRLAGYTEAFF. This chain connects TRBV27 to TRBJ1-1; D unclear. The CDR3 contains 13 residues. Germline CDR1 and CDR2: MNHEY and SMNVEV (reference sequence). The V end lost 8 bases, the J end lost 3 bases, and 13 bases lay between the germline ends.

This chain links TRBV14 with TRBJ1-3; no reliable D call. Germline V gene lookup returns CDR1 SGHDN and CDR2 FVKESK. The CDR3 has 13 residues. Trimming left V 1 base short and J 6 bases short, with 7 bases between. DNA for the CDR3: TGTGCCAGCAGCCAAGGGGCCCTAAACACCATATATTTT. Its translation is CASSQGALNTIYF.

This chain connects TRBV6-1 to TRBJ2-1, with 8 positions matching TRBD2. From germline, CDR1 is MNHNS and CDR2 SASEGT. This CDR3 is 16 amino acids long. V shed 3 bases and J 3 bases; nucleotides not matched to a gene: 7. The CDR3 loop is CASSEAGRGVYNEQFF. The CDR3 DNA reads as TGTGCCAGCAGTGAGGCTGGGCGGGGGGTCTACAATGAGCAGTTCTTC.

V gene TRBV18 combines with J gene TRBJ2-5, with 8 positions matching TRBD1. Gene TRBJ2-7 matches the end of the DNA better, so the J call may be wrong. Germline V CDR1 and CDR2: KGHSH, LQKENI. CDR3 length: 13 amino acids. The CDR3 sequence: CASSPNDRGEQYF. The CDR3 DNA is TGTGCCAGCTCACCCAACGACAGGGGCGAGCAGTACTTC.

Written as DNA, the CDR3 is TGTGCCAGCAGCCCCCGGGACACCGGGGCCTACGAGCAGTACTTC. This encodes CASSPRDTGAYEQYF. The chain employs TRBV9 and TRBJ2-7; maybe TRBD1 (6 bases). Germline CDR1 is SGDLS and CDR2 is YYNGEE. This CDR3 contains 15 residues. V gave up 4 bases and J gave up 2 bases, with 16 bases separating them.

The V gene is TRBV5-1, the J gene TRBJ2-3; 11 bases are a match to TRBD2. The CDR3 loop spans 15 amino acids. V lost 3 bases, J lost 5 bases, and 5 bases stayed unmatched. From germline, CDR1 is SGHRS and CDR2 YFSETQ. CDR3 sequence reads: CASSSGLAGVDTQYF. The CDR3 DNA sequence: TGCGCCAGCAGCTCCGGACTAGCGGGTGTAGATACGCAGTATTTT.

The chain is built from TRBV4-1 and TRBJ1-2, with 8 positions matching TRBD1. Germline V gene lookup returns CDR1 MGHRA and CDR2 YSYEKL. After removal of 4 bases from V and 3 bases from J, the junction contained 4 bases not matched to a gene. The CDR3 loop spans 14 amino acids. The CDR3 DNA sequence: TGCGCCAGCAGCCCGGGACAGGCATACTATGGCTACACCTTC. It yields the protein CASSPGQAYYGYTF.

The CDR3 nucleotides read TGCGCCAGCAGCTTAGCCAGGGGGCTCACTGAAGCTTTCTTT. Encoded protein: CASSLARGLTEAFF. The rearrangement joins TRBV5-1 to TRBJ1-1, with 8 bases aligning to TRBD1. The CDR3 length is 14 residues. V shed 2 bases and J 4 bases; nucleotides not matched to a gene: 4. The germline CDR1 and CDR2 sequences are SGHRS and YFSETQ.

This clone was counted only a few times. The rearrangement links TRBV30 to TRBJ1-5; D gene ambiguous. This CDR3 is built from 12 residues. V was clipped by 3 bases and J by 9 bases, with 12 bases between them. Germline V CDR1 and CDR2: GTSNPN, SVGIG (reference sequence). CDR3 DNA sequence: TGTGCCTGGAGAGCGACCTCCGGGCCCCAGCATTTT. Translated: CAWRATSGPQHF.

The V gene is TRBV4-3, the J gene TRBJ2-5; D perhaps matches TRBD1 (9 bases). Germline values: CDR1 LGHNA, CDR2 YSLEER. Trimming pared 1 base from V and 5 bases from J, leaving 17 bases between. The CDR3 totals 16 residues. The CDR3 DNA follows: TGCGCCAGCAGCCAAGGCGGGGGGACAGGGTATGAGACCCAGTACTTC. Its translation: CASSQGGGTGYETQYF.

V usage is TRBV7-9 and J usage is TRBJ2-5, with a possible D match to TRBD2 (5 bases). The J call is in doubt because the DNA end fits TRBJ2-7 better. This CDR3 comprises 14 residues. Per germline, CDR1 SEHNR and CDR2 FQNEAQ (reference sequence). The CDR3 sequence is CASSPRGISYEQYF. The CDR3 coding sequence is TGTGCCAGCAGCCCCCGGGGAATCTCCTACGAGCAGTACTTC.